This entry lists 11 T cell receptor beta chains sequenced from one sample in a study of regulatory T cells in long-lasting Graves disease. The time point here: newly diagnosed GD, antithyroid drugs for less than 3 months. From RNA extracted from PBMCs, the TCR library was made. Through Arm-PCR of CDR3 regions and iRepertoire HTBI primers, TCR beta libraries were built. TCRdb independently ran MiXCR on the multiplex PCR reads; one entry per CDR3 protein. The sample records 560,000 or so distinct CDR3 sequences, 15% to 20% being singletons. The same data also went into a second study, on T cells in Graves' hyperthyroidism and ophthalmopathy.

The sequencing here drew on peripheral blood mononuclear cells (PBMCs), taken at new diagnosis, from a patient treated with antithyroid drugs. The receptors shown here come from a man aged 18 to 29 with Graves disease.

This clonotype came up a few times. The chain combines TRBV30 with TRBJ2-3, with 8 bases fitting TRBD2. Germline CDR1 GTSNPN, CDR2 SVGIG (reference sequence). Trimming removed 2 bases from V and 4 bases from J; junction bases left unmatched: 2. This CDR3 comprises 13 residues. CDR3 DNA sequence: TGTGCCTGGAGTCCTAGCGGGTCAGATACGCAGTATTTT. As protein: CAWSPSGSDTQYF.

This chain joins TRBV5-6 and TRBJ2-3; D not certain. This CDR3 has 13 amino acids. V was clipped by 2 bases and J by 4 bases, with 8 bases between them. The germline V gene has CDR1 SGHDT and CDR2 YYEEEE. CDR3 sequence reads: CASSFGWADTQYF. The CDR3 bases are TGTGCCAGCAGCTTCGGCTGGGCAGATACGCAGTATTTT. The complete variable domain, with remaining parts taken from reference TRBV5-6 and TRBJ2-3, reads DAGVTQSPTHLIKTRGQQVTLRCSPKSGHDTVSWYQQALGQGPQFIFQYYEEEERQRGNFPDRFSGHQFPNYSSELNVNALLLGDSALYLCASSFGWADTQYFGPGTRLTVL.

The count of this clonotype is one. The chain has TRBV7-2 and TRBJ2-7, with 9 bases lining up with TRBD2. This CDR3 contains 14 residues. Germline trimming cut 7 bases from V and 3 bases from J; bases unmatched to any gene: 7. The germline V gene has CDR1 SGHTA and CDR2 FQGNSA. This CDR3 reads CASTRGGAYYEQYF. The CDR3 DNA follows: TGTGCCAGCACTCGCGGGGGGGCCTACTACGAGCAGTACTTC. Supplemented by reference TRBV7-2 and TRBJ2-7, the full variable domain reads GAGVSQSPSNKVTEKGKDVELRCDPISGHTALYWYRQSLGQGLEFLIYFQGNSAPDKSGLPSDRFSAERTGGSVSTLTIQRTQQEDSAVYLCASTRGGAYYEQYFGPGTRLTVT.

This chain connects TRBV20-1 to TRBJ2-7, with 9 positions matching TRBD1. Per germline, CDR1 DFQATT and CDR2 SNEGSKA (reference sequence). The V and J ends lost 3 bases and 2 bases, in that order; junction bases with no gene match: 11. The CDR3 length is 16 residues. In DNA, the CDR3 is TGCAGTGCTAGGGGTCCTGGGACAGGGTTTACCTACGAGCAGTACTTC. Translation: CSARGPGTGFTYEQYF.

Concerning this clonotype: The junction differs from germline at one of its ends, possibly a read error. The gene calls are TRBV12-3 or TRBV12-4 and TRBJ1-5, with D tentatively TRBD1 (5 bases). This CDR3 has 16 amino acids. The CDR3 DNA reads TGTGCCAGCAGTCCCTGGGGCAGGGATGGCAATCAGTCCCAGCATTTT. Protein: CASSPWGRDGNQSQHF.

In its sample, this clonotype was seen many times. CDR3 coding DNA: TGTGCCAGCAGCTTAACCATGGGGGACACTGAAGCTTTCTTT. This sequence encodes CASSLTMGDTEAFF. The chain recombines TRBV7-3 with TRBJ1-1, with D perhaps TRBD1 (5 bases). The V gene lost 0 bases and the J gene lost 3 bases, with 8 bases spanning the gap. The CDR3 is made up of 14 amino acids. The germline V gene has CDR1 SGHTA and CDR2 FQGTGA.

V is TRBV11-3 and J is TRBJ2-7, with 9 bases matching TRBD2. The trim removed 4 bases at V and 9 bases at J, leaving 4 bases unmatched. There are 12 residues in the CDR3. CDR1 is SGHNT, CDR2 YENEEA, per germline. The CDR3 sequence: CASSSRLAVQYF. CDR3 DNA: TGTGCCAGCAGCTCCAGACTAGCGGTGCAGTACTTC.

The J gene is TRBJ1-5, the V gene TRBV28; possible D gene TRBD1, 6 bases. This CDR3 spans 13 amino acids. Germline V CDR1 and CDR2: MDHEN, SYDVKM. The ends were cut back, 8 bases at V and 5 bases at J, with 13 bases in the middle. CDR3 in amino acids: CASRGAKDQPQHF. In nucleotides, the CDR3 is TGTGCCAGCCGGGGGGCGAAGGATCAGCCCCAGCATTTT.

On this clonotype itself: One junction end disagrees with the germline gene, perhaps due to a read error. The V gene is TRBV28, the J gene TRBJ2-2, with 10 bases matching TRBD1. The CDR3 loop spans 16 amino acids. The germline V gene has CDR1 MDHEN and CDR2 SYDVKM. CDR3 in DNA: TGTGCCGGCAGTTCCGGACAGGGGGAGGTCACCGGGGAGCTGTTTTTT. Translated, it gives CAGSSGQGEVTGELFF.

CDR3 loop: CASSEFRSNQPQHF. CDR3 coding DNA: TGTGCCAGCAGTGAATTCAGGTCCAATCAGCCCCAGCATTTT. The gene calls are TRBV6-1 and TRBJ1-5; D is ambiguous. CDR3 length equals 14 residues. Per germline, CDR1 MNHNS and CDR2 SASEGT. Deletions cut 2 bases from V and 3 bases from J, with 8 bases between.

The table lists this clonotype with a few counts. The chain links TRBV19 to TRBJ2-7, with 9 bases matching TRBD2. The V gene end was trimmed by 5 bases and the J gene end by 3 bases; junction bases not matched to a gene: 11. Looked up from germline, CDR1 is LNHDA and CDR2 is SQIVND (reference sequence). The CDR3 is 16 residues long. This CDR3 reads CASSEPAGTSLYEQYF. In DNA form, the CDR3 reads TGTGCCAGTAGTGAACCCGCCGGGACTAGCCTCTACGAGCAGTACTTC.